This TCR beta chain appears in the sequencing data of a study of shared clonotypes between healthy human individuals. Unsorted PBMC replicate PCRs drew on 250 to 300 ng DNA, representing around 30,000 T cell genomes. The sequencing of unsorted PBMC DNA took place on ten immunoSEQ deep assay plates. In the source study's methods: From ImmunoSEQ came sequences covering only the junction and carrying no quality scores, so filtering differed. TCRdb keeps only in-frame clones here, not all; method: immunoSEQ multiplex PCR. That table supplies the V and J calls and clone size; D and trimming were determined from the DNA. The sample has 450,000 to 500,000 clones; approximately 78% are singletons. When samples were unsorted, roughly 81 million PBMCs were used for genomic DNA. V trimming: 3 bases; J trimming: 8 bases; junction bases outside the gene matches: 3. Per germline, CDR1 LNHDA and CDR2 SQIVND (reference sequence). This CDR3 contains 12 residues.

The sequence derives from a woman aged 40-49 years in good health. Some clones in this sample may be carry-over from other donors' samples. This chain uses TRBV19 with TRBJ1-1; 7 bases are a match to TRBD1. Sequenced: PBMCs. The CDR3 nucleotides read TGTGCCAGTAGTATGGACAGGCCGGAAGCTTTCTTT. It codes for CASSMDRPEAFF.